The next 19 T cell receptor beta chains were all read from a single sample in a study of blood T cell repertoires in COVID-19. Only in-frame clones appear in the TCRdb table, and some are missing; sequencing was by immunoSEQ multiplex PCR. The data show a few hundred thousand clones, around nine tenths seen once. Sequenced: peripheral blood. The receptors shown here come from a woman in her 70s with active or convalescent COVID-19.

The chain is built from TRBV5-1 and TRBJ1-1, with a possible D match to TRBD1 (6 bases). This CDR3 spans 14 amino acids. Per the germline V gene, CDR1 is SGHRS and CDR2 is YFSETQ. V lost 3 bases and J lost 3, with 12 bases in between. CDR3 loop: CASSSDRWYTEAFF. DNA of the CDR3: TGCGCCAGCAGCTCCGACAGGTGGTACACTGAAGCTTTCTTT.

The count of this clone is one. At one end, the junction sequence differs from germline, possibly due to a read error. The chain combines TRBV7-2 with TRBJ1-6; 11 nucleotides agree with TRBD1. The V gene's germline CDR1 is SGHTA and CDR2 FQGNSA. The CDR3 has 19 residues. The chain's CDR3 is CASSPGQGAVVSYNSLLHF. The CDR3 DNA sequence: TGTGCCAGCAGCCCTGGACAGGGGGCCGTCGTTTCCTATAATTCACTCCTCCACTTT.

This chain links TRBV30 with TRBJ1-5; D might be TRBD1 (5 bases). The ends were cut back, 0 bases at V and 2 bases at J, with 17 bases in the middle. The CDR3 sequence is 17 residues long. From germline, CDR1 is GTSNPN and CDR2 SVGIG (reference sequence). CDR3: CAWSVGGESSGNQPQHF. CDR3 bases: TGTGCCTGGAGTGTTGGGGGGGAATCCTCGGGCAATCAGCCCCAGCATTTT.

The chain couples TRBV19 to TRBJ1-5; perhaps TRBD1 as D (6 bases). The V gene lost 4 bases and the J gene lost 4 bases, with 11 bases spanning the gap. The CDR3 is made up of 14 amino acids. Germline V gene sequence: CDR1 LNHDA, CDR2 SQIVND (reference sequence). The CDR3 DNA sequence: TGTGCCAGTAGTACACAGGGCGCAAATCAGCCCCAGCATTTT. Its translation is CASSTQGANQPQHF.

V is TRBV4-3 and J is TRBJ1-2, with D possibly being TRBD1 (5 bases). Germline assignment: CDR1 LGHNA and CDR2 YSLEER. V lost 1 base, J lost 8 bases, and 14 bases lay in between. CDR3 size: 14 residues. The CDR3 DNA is TGCGCCAGCAGCCAAGGGCGGGGCCTGGGGGGCTACACCTTC. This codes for CASSQGRGLGGYTF.

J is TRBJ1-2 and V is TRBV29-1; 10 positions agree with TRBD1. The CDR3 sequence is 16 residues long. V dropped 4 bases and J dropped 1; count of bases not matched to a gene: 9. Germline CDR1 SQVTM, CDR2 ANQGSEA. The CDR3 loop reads CSVVAGQGRGNYGYTF. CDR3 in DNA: TGCAGCGTTGTAGCGGGACAGGGGCGGGGTAACTATGGCTACACCTTC.

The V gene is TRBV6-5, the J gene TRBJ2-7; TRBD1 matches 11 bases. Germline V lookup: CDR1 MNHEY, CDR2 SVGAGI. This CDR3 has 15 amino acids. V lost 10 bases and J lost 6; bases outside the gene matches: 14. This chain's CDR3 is CATKDRGPPNGEQYF. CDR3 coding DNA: TGTGCCACCAAGGACAGGGGGCCACCGAACGGCGAGCAGTACTTC.

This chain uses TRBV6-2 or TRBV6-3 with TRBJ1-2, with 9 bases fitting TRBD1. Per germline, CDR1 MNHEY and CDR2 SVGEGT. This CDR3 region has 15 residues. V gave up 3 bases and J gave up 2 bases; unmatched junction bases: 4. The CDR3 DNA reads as TGTGCCAGCAGTTATCCGGGACAGGGAAACTATGGCTACACCTTC. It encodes CASSYPGQGNYGYTF.

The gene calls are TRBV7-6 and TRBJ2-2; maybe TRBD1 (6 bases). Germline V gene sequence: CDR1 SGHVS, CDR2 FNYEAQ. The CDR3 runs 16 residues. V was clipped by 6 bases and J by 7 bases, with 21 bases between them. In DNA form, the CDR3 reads TGTGCCAGCAGGCGCCCCTACAGGGATTCCGGCGGGGAGCTGTTTTTT. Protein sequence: CASRRPYRDSGGELFF.

The CDR3 loop is CASTRTGANVLTF. CDR3 DNA: TGTGCCAGCACCAGGACTGGGGCCAACGTCCTGACTTTC. The chain carries TRBV2 and TRBJ2-6; D call uncertain. Per the germline V gene, CDR1 is SNHLY and CDR2 is FYNNEI. Trimming cost V 7 bases and J 2 bases, with 6 bases left between them. The CDR3 has 13 amino acids.

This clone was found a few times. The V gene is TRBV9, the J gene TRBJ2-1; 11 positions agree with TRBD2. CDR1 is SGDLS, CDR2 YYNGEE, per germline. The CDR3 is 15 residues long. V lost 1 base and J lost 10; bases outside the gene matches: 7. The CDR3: CASSVLAGGYDEQFF. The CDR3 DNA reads TGTGCCAGCAGCGTATTAGCGGGGGGGTATGACGAGCAGTTCTTC. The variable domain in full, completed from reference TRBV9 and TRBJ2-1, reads DSGVTQTPKHLITATGQRVTLRCSPRSGDLSVYWYQQSLDQGLQFLIQYYNGEERAKGNILERFSAQQFPDLHSELNLSSLELGDSALYFCASSVLAGGYDEQFFGPGTRLTVL.

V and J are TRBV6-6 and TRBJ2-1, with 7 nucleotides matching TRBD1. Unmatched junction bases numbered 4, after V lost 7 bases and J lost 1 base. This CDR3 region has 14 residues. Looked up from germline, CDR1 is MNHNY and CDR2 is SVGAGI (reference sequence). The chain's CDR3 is CASTKDRSYNEQFF. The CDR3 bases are TGTGCCAGCACCAAGGACAGGTCCTACAATGAGCAGTTCTTC.

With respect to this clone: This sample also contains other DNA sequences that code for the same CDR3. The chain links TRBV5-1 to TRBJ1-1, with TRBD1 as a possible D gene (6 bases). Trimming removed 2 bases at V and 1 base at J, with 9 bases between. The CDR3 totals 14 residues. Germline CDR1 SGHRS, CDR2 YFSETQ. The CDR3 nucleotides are TGCGCCAGCAGCTTTGGCAGGGGGAACACTGAAGCTTTCTTT. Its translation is CASSFGRGNTEAFF. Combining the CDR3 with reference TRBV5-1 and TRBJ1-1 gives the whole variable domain KAGVTQTPRYLIKTRGQQVTLSCSPISGHRSVSWYQQTPGQGLQFLFEYFSETQRNKGNFPGRFSGRQFSNSRSEMNVSTLELGDSALYLCASSFGRGNTEAFFGQGTRLTVV.

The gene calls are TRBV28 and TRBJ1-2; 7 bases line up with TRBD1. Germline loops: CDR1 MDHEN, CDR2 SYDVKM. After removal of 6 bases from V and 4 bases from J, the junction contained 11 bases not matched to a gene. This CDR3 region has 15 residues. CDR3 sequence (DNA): TGTGCCAGCAGCAATGACAGGGTCATTCTCTATGGCTACACCTTC. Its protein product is CASSNDRVILYGYTF.

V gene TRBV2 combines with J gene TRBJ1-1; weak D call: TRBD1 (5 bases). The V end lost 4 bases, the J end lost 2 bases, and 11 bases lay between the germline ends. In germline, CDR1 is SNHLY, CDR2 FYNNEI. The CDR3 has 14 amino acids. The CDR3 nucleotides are TGTGCCAGCAGTGTCAGAACAGGCAACACTGAAGCTTTCTTT. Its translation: CASSVRTGNTEAFF.

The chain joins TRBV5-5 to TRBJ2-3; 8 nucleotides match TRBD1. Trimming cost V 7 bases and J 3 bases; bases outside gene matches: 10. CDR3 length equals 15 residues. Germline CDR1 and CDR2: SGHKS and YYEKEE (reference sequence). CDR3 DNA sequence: TGTGCCAGCTCTCTTGACAGGGGAAGAACAGATACGCAGTATTTT. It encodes CASSLDRGRTDTQYF.

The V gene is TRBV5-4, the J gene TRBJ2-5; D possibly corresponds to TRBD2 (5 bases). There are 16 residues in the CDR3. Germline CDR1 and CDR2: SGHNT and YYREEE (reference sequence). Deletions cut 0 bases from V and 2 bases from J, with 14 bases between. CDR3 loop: CASSLELERTQETQYF. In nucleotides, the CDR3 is TGTGCCAGCAGCTTGGAGCTGGAGCGGACTCAAGAGACCCAGTACTTC.

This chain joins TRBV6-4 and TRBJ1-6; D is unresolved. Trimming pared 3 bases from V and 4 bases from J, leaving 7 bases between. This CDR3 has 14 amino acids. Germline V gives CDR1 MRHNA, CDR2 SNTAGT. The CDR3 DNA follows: TGTGCCAGCAGTGAACAACCGTATAATTCACCCCTCCACTTT. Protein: CASSEQPYNSPLHF.

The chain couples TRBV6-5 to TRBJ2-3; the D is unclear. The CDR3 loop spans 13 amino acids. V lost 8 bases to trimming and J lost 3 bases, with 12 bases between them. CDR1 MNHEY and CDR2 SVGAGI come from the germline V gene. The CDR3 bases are TGTGCCAGCCTCCGGCGCGGAACAGATACGCAGTATTTT. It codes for CASLRRGTDTQYF.